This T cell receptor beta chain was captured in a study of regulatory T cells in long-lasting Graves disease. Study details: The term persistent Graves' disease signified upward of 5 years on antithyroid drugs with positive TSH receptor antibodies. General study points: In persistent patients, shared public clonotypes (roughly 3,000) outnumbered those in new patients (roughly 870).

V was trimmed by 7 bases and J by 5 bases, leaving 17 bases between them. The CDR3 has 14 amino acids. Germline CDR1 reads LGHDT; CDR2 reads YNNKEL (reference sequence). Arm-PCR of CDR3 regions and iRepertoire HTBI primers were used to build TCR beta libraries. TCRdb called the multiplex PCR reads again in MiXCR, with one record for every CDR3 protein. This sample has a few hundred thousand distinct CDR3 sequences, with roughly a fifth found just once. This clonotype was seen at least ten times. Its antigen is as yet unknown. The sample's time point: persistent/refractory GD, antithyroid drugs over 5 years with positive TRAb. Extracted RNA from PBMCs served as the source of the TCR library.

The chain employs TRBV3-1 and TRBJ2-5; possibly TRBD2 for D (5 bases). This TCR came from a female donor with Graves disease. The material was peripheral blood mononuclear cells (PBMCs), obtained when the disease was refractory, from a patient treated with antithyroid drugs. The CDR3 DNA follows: TGTGCCAGCATCTCGGATCCCTCGGGGGAGACCCAGTACTTC. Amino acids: CASISDPSGETQYF.